This T cell receptor (beta chain) appears in the sequencing data of a study of blood T cell repertoires in COVID-19. Study background: Donors in the United States, Italy and Spain gave samples during acute or convalescent COVID-19. PBMCs, B-cell-depleted T cells, or T cells were the source of the cDNA or gDNA that made up the material.

The V end lost 2 bases, the J end lost 13 bases, and 15 bases lay between the germline ends. CDR1 and CDR2 from the germline V gene are SNHLY and FYNNEI. The CDR3 is 12 amino acids. Authors' methods: Reference gene primer amplification gave estimated nucleated cell counts. The protocol was immunoSEQ multiplex PCR, while the TCRdb copy is restricted to in-frame clones and leaves out a portion. That table furnishes V, J and clone size, whereas the DNA furnished D and trimming. This repertoire shows some 74,000 clones, 80% to 90% found once; its top ten account for approximately 7%. The chain combines TRBV2 with TRBJ2-7; weak D call: TRBD2 (7 bases). This sequence was found in a middle-aged man with active COVID-19. The source material was peripheral blood. CDR3 DNA sequence: TGTGCCAGCAGTGAACGGGGGGCGGACGTATACTTC. This sequence encodes CASSERGADVYF.